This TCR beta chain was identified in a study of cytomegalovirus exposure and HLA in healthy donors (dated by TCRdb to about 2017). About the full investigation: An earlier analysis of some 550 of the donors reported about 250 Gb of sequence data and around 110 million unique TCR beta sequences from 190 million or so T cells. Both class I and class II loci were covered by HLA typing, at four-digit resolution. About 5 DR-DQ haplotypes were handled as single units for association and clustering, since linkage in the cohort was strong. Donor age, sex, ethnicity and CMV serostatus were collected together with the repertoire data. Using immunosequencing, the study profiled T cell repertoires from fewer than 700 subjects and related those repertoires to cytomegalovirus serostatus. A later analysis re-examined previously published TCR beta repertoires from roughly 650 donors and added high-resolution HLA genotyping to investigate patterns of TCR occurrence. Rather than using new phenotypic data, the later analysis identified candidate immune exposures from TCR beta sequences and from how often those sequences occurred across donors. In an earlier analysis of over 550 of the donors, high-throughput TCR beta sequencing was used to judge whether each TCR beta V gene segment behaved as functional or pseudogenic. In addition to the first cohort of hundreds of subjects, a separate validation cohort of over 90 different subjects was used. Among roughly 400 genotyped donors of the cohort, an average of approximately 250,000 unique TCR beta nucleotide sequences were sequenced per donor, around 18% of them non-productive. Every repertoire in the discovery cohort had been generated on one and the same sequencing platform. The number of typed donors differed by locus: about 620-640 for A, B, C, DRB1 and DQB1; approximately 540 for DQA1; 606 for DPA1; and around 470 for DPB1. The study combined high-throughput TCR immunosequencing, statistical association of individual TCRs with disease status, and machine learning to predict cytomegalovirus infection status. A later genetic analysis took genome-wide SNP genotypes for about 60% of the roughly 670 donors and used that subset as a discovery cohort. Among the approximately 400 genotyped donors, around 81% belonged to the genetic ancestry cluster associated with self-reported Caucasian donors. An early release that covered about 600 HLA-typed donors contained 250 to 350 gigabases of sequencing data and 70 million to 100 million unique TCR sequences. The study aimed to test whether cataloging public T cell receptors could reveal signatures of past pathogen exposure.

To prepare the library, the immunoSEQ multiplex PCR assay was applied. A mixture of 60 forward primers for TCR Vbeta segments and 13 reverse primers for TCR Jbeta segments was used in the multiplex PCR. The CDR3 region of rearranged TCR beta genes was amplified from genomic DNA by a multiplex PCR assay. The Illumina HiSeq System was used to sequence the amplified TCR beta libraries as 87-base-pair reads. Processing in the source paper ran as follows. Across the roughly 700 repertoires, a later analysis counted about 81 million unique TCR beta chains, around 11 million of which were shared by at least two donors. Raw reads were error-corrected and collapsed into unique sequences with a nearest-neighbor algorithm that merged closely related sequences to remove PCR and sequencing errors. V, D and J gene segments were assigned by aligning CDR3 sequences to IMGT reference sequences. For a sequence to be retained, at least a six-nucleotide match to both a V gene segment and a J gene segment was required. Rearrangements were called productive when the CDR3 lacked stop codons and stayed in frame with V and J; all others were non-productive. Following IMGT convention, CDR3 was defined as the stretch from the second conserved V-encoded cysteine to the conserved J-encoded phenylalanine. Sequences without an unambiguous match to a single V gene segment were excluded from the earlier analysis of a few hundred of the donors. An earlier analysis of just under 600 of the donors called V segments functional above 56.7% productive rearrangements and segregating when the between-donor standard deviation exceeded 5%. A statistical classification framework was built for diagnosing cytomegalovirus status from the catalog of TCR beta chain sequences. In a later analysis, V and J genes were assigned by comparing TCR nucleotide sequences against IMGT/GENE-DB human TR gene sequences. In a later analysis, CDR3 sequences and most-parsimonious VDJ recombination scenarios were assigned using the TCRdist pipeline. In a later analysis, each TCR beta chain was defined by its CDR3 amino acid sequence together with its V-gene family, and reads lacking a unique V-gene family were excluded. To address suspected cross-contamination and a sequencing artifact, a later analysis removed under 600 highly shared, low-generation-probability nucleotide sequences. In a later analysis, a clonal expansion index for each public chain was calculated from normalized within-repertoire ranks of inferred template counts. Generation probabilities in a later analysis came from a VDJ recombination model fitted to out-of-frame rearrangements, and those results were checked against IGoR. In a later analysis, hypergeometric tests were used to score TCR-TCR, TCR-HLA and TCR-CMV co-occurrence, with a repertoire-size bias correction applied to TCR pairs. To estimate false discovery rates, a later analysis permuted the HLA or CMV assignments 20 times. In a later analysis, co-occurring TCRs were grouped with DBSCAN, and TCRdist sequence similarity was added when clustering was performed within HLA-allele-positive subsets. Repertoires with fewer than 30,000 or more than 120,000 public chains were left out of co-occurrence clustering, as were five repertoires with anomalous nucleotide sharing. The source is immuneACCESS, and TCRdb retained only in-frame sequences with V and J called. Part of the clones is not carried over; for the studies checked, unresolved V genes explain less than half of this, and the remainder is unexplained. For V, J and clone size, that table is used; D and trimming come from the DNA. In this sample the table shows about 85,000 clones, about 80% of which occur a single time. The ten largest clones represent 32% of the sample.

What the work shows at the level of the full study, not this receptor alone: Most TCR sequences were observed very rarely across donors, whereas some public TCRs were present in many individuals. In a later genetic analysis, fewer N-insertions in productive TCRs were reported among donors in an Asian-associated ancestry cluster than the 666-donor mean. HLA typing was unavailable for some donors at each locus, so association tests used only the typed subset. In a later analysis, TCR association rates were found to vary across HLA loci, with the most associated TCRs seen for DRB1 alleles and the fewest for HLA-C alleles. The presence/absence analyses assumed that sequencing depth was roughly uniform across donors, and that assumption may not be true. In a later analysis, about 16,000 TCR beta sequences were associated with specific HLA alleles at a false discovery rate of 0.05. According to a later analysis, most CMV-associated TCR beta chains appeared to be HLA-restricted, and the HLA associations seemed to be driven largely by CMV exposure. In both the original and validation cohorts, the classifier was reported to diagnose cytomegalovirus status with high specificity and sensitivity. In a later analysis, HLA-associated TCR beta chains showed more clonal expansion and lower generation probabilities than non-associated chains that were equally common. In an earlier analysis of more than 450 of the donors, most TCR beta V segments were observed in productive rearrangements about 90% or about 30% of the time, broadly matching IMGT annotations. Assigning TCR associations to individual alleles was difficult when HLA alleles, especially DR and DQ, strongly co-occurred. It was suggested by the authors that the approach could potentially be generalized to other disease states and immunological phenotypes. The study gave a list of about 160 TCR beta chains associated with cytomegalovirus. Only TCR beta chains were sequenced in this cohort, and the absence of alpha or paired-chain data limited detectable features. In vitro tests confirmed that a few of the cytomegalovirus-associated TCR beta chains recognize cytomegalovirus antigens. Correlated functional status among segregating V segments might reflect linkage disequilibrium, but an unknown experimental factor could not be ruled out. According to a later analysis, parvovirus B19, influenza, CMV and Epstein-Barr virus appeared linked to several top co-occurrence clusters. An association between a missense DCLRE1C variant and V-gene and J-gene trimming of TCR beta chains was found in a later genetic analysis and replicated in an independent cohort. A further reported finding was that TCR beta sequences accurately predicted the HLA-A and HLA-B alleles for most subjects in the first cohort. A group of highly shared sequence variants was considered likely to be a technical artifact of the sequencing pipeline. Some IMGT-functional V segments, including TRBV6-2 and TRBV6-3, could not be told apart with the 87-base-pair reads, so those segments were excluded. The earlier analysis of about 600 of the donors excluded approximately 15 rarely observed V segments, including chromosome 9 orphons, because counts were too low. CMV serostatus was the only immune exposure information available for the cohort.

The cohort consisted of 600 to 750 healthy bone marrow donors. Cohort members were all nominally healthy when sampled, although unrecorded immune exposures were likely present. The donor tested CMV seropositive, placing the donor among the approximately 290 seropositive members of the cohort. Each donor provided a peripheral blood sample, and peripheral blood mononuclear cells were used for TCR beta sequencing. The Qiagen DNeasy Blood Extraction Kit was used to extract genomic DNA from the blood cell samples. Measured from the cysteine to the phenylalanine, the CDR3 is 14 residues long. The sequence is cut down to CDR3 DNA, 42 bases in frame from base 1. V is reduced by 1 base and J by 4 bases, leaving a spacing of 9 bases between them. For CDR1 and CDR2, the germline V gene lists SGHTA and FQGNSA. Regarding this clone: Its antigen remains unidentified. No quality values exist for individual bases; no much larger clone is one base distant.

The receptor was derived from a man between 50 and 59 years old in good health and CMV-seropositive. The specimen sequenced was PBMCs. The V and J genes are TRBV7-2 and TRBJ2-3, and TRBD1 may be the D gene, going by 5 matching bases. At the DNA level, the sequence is TGTGCCAGCAGCTTAGGGGTAGGGGCAGATACGCAGTATTTT. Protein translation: CASSLGVGADTQYF.